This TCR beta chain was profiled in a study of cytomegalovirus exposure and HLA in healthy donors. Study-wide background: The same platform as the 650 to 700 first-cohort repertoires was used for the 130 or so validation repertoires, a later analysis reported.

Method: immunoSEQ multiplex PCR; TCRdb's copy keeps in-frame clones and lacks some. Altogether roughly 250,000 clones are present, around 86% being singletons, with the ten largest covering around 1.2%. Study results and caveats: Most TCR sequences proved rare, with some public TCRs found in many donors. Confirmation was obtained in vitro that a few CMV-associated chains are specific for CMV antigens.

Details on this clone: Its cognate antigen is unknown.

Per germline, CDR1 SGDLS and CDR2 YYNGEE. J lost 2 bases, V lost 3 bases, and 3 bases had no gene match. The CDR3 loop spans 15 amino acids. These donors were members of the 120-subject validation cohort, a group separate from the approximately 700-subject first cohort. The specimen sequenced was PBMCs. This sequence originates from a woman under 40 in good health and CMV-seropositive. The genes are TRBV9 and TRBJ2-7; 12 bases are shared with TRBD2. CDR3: CASSAGLAGPYEQYF. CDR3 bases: TGTGCCAGCAGCGCCGGACTAGCGGGACCCTACGAGCAGTACTTC.